This passage covers 20 T cell receptor beta chains from one sample sequenced in a study of cytomegalovirus exposure and HLA in healthy donors. The PCR ran on 60 Vbeta and 13 Jbeta primers. Here immunoSEQ multiplex PCR was the method, and the copy in TCRdb shows in-frame clones only, minus some. The sample has about 200,000 clones, more than 65% seen once. Specimen: PBMCs. These receptors originate from a woman in her thirties in good health and CMV-seronegative.

CDR3 coding DNA: TGTGCCAGCAGCTTAAGCGGGGGCCCCGCTGAAGCTTTCTTT. As protein: CASSLSGGPAEAFF. The chain employs TRBV7-9 and TRBJ1-1; possibly TRBD1 for D (6 bases). The CDR3 runs to 14 residues. From germline, CDR1 is SEHNR and CDR2 FQNEAQ (reference sequence). Between the trimmed V and J ends, which lost 2 bases and 6 bases, there was a span of 13 bases.

The chain links TRBV19 to TRBJ1-4; D may be TRBD1 (6 bases). Germline values: CDR1 LNHDA, CDR2 SQIVND (reference sequence). The CDR3 totals 14 residues. Trimming took off 1 base at V and 10 bases at J, with 13 bases between the two ends. The DNA of the CDR3 is TGTGCCAGTAGTATAGGCCAGGGGCGGCGAAAACTGTTTTTT. This codes for CASSIGQGRRKLFF.

V usage is TRBV7-8 and J usage is TRBJ1-6; tentative D call: TRBD1 (5 bases). CDR3 length: 14 residues. Germline values: CDR1 SGHVS, CDR2 FQNEAQ. Trimming took 7 bases from V and 7 from J, leaving 14 bases between them. DNA for the CDR3: TGTGCCAGCACCCAGACAGAGTTGAATTCACCCCTCCACTTT. Protein sequence: CASTQTELNSPLHF.

This clone came up a few times. The V call is TRBV5-8, the J call TRBJ2-1; TRBD1 might be the D (5 bases). V lost 7 bases and J lost 10, with 9 bases in between. The CDR3 totals 10 residues. The V gene's germline CDR1 is SGHTS and CDR2 YDEGEE. CDR3 nucleotide sequence: TGTGCCAGCGGCCAGGGAGAGCAGTTCTTC. This gives the protein CASGQGEQFF.

V usage is TRBV6-1 and J usage is TRBJ2-7; D is ambiguous. The length of the CDR3 is 14 residues. V was clipped by 3 bases and J by 3 bases, with 12 bases between them. Per germline, CDR1 MNHNS and CDR2 SASEGT. CDR3 amino acids: CASSEQPGYYEQYF. The CDR3 bases are TGTGCCAGCAGTGAGCAACCGGGTTACTACGAGCAGTACTTC.

In DNA form, the CDR3 reads TGTGCCAGCAGTGAATACGGCGCTCGGGGGGTATATTTT. Its translation: CASSEYGARGVYF. The rearrangement links TRBV25-1 to TRBJ1-3; D is possibly TRBD1 (5 bases). There are 13 residues in the CDR3. V lost 0 bases, J lost 14 bases, and 14 bases lay in between. Germline V gene lookup returns CDR1 MGHDK and CDR2 SYGVNS.

With regard to this clone: Other DNA sequences in this sample translate to the same CDR3. The V gene is TRBV4-3, the J gene TRBJ2-2; 7 nucleotides agree with TRBD1. Germline-derived CDR1 and CDR2 are LGHNA and YSLEER. CDR3 size: 17 residues. V was clipped by 1 base and J by 0 bases; unmatched bases: 5. The CDR3 region has the DNA TGCGCCAGCAGCCAAGGTCACAGGGGTTCGAACACCGGGGAGCTGTTTTTT. Translation gives CASSQGHRGSNTGELFF.

The genes are TRBV6-6 and TRBJ2-7; D is undetermined. Germline V CDR1 and CDR2: MNHNY, SVGAGI (reference sequence). The CDR3 consists of 15 residues. The V and J ends lost 2 bases and 0 bases respectively, with 11 bases between them. The CDR3 coding sequence is TGTGCCAGCAGTTACATATCCAGGCGCTCCTACGAGCAGTACTTC. This gives the protein CASSYISRRSYEQYF.

V gene TRBV12-5 combines with J gene TRBJ1-5; D unclear. Between the trimmed V and J ends, which lost 0 bases and 2 bases, there was a span of 23 bases. This CDR3 is built from 20 residues. Germline V gene sequence: CDR1 LGHNT, CDR2 FRNRAP. Here the CDR3 DNA reads TGTGCTAGTGGTTTGGTACTTTTCCCTCGTGTAGAAGAGGGCAATCAGCCCCAGCATTTT. This encodes CASGLVLFPRVEEGNQPQHF.

This chain uses TRBV7-9 with TRBJ2-3, with 10 positions matching TRBD2. The germline gives CDR1 SEHNR, CDR2 FQNEAQ (reference sequence). J was trimmed by 2 bases and V by 7 bases; bases with no gene match: 18. There are 19 residues in the CDR3. The CDR3 coding sequence is TGTGCCAGCACCCAGGGTAGCGGGGGGCACTTTCAACACACAGATACGCAGTATTTT. Its translation is CASTQGSGGHFQHTDTQYF.

This clone has a handful of counts. The V call is TRBV6-8, the J call TRBJ2-7, with D perhaps matching TRBD1 (6 bases). Germline values: CDR1 MNHGY, CDR2 SAAAGT. The V and J ends lost 0 bases and 8 bases respectively, with 23 bases between them. This CDR3 is built from 17 residues. CDR3 coding DNA: TGTGCCAGCAGTTACTCTCGGTCCCCGATGCAGGGGAACAAGCAGTACTTC. This translates into CASSYSRSPMQGNKQYF.

This clone was recorded a few times. This chain joins TRBV7-9 and TRBJ2-4, with D perhaps TRBD2 (5 bases). V shed 1 base and J shed 1 base, with 11 bases lying between them. The CDR3 covers 16 residues. CDR1 is SEHNR and CDR2 is FQNEAQ in the germline V gene (reference sequence). The DNA of the CDR3 is TGTGCCAGCAGCTTAGTAGAGAGAGGGGCCAAAAACATTCAGTACTTC. It encodes CASSLVERGAKNIQYF.

This sequence joins TRBV18 and TRBJ2-1; 9 bases are shared with TRBD1. In germline, CDR1 is KGHSH, CDR2 LQKENI. V was pared by 6 bases and J by 6 bases, with 15 bases of the junction left unmatched. The CDR3 contains 17 residues. CDR3: CASSHPGTGSSVNEQFF. CDR3 coding DNA: TGTGCCAGCTCTCACCCAGGGACAGGGAGCTCGGTCAATGAGCAGTTCTTC.

This clone was detected only a few times. The CDR3 protein is CASAQRVGATNEKLFF. The CDR3 coding sequence is TGTGCCAGCGCCCAGCGGGTTGGGGCAACTAATGAAAAACTGTTTTTT. The V call is TRBV19, the J call TRBJ1-4; D remains ambiguous. Between the trimmed V and J ends, which lost 9 bases and 0 bases, there was a span of 17 bases. Looked up from germline, CDR1 is LNHDA and CDR2 is SQIVND (reference sequence). The CDR3 consists of 16 residues.

V and J are TRBV7-9 and TRBJ1-2; D is unclear. CDR3 length: 15 amino acids. Per the germline V gene, CDR1 is SEHNR and CDR2 is FQNEAQ (reference sequence). The V gene lost 1 base and the J gene lost 4 bases, with 13 bases spanning the gap. CDR3 coding DNA: TGTGCCAGCAGCTTAGATCAGGCGTCGACCTATGGCTACACCTTC. It is translated as CASSLDQASTYGYTF.

The rearrangement links TRBV7-9 to TRBJ1-1, with 8 bases lining up with TRBD1. Trimming at V came to 4 bases and at J to 10 bases, leaving 11 bases not matched to a gene. The germline gives CDR1 SEHNR, CDR2 FQNEAQ (reference sequence). This CDR3 comprises 14 residues. CDR3 sequence: CASSSFSTGVGAFF. CDR3 coding DNA: TGTGCCAGCAGCTCCTTCTCGACAGGGGTGGGAGCTTTCTTT.

The CDR3 loop is CASSHGTGKDTQYF. As DNA, the CDR3 is TGTGCCAGCAGCCACGGGACAGGGAAAGATACGCAGTATTTT. This chain links TRBV5-6 with TRBJ2-3; 9 bases fit TRBD1. In germline, CDR1 is SGHDT, CDR2 YYEEEE. Trimming at V came to 4 bases and at J to 5 bases, leaving 5 bases not matched to a gene. CDR3 length: 14 amino acids.

This sequence joins TRBV7-7 and TRBJ1-1; TRBD1 matches 9 bases. Germline V gives CDR1 SSHAT, CDR2 FNYEAQ (reference sequence). This CDR3 region has 16 residues. After removal of 5 bases from V and 1 base from J, the junction contained 8 bases not matched to a gene. The CDR3 bases are TGTGCCAGCAGCCCCAAGGACAGGGGCCGGAACACTGAAGCTTTCTTT. This sequence encodes CASSPKDRGRNTEAFF.

The rearrangement joins TRBV9 to TRBJ2-3, with 11 nucleotides matching TRBD2. Losses at the gene ends were 3 bases for V and 3 bases for J; bases not matched to a gene: 9. CDR1 is SGDLS, CDR2 YYNGEE, per germline. The CDR3 spans 17 residues. In nucleotides, the CDR3 is TGTGCCAGCAGCGCGGGGGTAGCGGGGGGGGTGACAGATACGCAGTATTTT. Translation gives CASSAGVAGGVTDTQYF.

The chain uses TRBV9 and TRBJ2-2, with TRBD1 identical over 7 bases. The V gene end was trimmed by 4 bases and the J gene end by 7 bases; junction bases not matched to a gene: 10. The CDR3 spans 15 residues. CDR1 and CDR2 from the germline V gene are SGDLS and YYNGEE. CDR3 sequence: CASSSPDRLGGELFF. The CDR3, as DNA: TGTGCCAGCAGCTCCCCGGACAGGCTAGGCGGGGAGCTGTTTTTT.